Listed below are T cell receptor beta chains from one sample, sequenced in a study of blood T cell repertoires in COVID-19. Sequencing was performed with immunoSEQ multiplex PCR; in TCRdb, only in-frame clones are kept and a portion is missing. The sample gives over 50,000 clones, around four fifths of which show up once; over 5% is in the top ten. Material: peripheral blood. The receptors shown here come from a woman between 45 and 60 years old with active or convalescent COVID-19. The CDR3 runs from the conserved cysteine through the conserved F or W. The D gene is left open where the match is weak.

D gene: NA
V gene: TRBV7-6
CDR3 protein: CASSQQQAADTQYF

D gene: TRBD1
V gene: TRBV18
CDR3 protein: CASLRDRGGTEAFF

D gene: TRBD2
V gene: TRBV7-9
CDR3 protein: CASNPGLAEYNEQFF

D gene: NA
V gene: TRBV29-1
CDR3 protein: CSVELQGNYGYTF

D gene: TRBD2
V gene: TRBV24-1
CDR3 protein: CATSSGTSGRRNQETQYF

D gene: TRBD1
V gene: TRBV6-2/TRBV6-3
CDR3 protein: CASSRPGTGPIPYEQYF

D gene: NA
V gene: TRBV4-3
CDR3 protein: CASSRQASGQPQHF

D gene: NA
V gene: TRBV11-1
CDR3 protein: CASSFGPVLYEQYF

D gene: NA
V gene: TRBV6-1
CDR3 protein: CASSESVRVGGYTF

D gene: NA
V gene: TRBV27
CDR3 protein: CASLLTRDMNTEAFF

D gene: TRBD2
V gene: TRBV7-2
CDR3 protein: CASSPKRESYNEQFF

D gene: NA
V gene: TRBV7-8
CDR3 protein: CASSLVGGAGADTQYF

D gene: NA
V gene: TRBV10-3
CDR3 protein: CAISLIAGQRGNEQFF

D gene: TRBD1
V gene: TRBV6-6
CDR3 protein: CASRGQGPSQQYF

D gene: NA
V gene: TRBV2
CDR3 protein: CASRPGVAAVSYEQYF

D gene: NA
V gene: TRBV4-3
CDR3 protein: CASSPDRIYNEQFF

D gene: NA
V gene: TRBV27
CDR3 protein: CASRRGGGTDYEQYF

D gene: TRBD1
V gene: TRBV30
CDR3 protein: CACPTGAGYGYTF

D gene: NA
V gene: TRBV12-3/TRBV12-4
CDR3 protein: CASSFPGNKLFF

D gene: NA
V gene: TRBV30
CDR3 protein: CAWSVQGPYGYTF

D gene: TRBD2
V gene: TRBV7-2
CDR3 protein: CASSLAVASGYNEQFF

D gene: NA
V gene: TRBV5-1
CDR3 protein: CASSLDGETYEQYF

D gene: NA
V gene: TRBV9
CDR3 protein: CASSPGANYGYTF

D gene: TRBD1
V gene: TRBV7-9
CDR3 protein: CASSKGTVLYEQYF

D gene: TRBD2
V gene: TRBV20-1
CDR3 protein: CSASRGRPSGSLIEQYF

D gene: TRBD1
V gene: TRBV5-4
CDR3 protein: CASSLYGTGGRAFF

D gene: NA
V gene: TRBV29-1
CDR3 protein: CSVDQGQNGYTF